This T cell receptor (beta chain) was sequenced during a study of OX40 agonist ivuxolimab in advanced cancers. For the study at large: Under the entry rules, prior anti-PD-1, anti-PD-L1 or anti-CTLA-4 therapy was allowed, and 40% had some.

TCRdb keeps only in-frame clones here, not all; method: immunoSEQ multiplex PCR. The data hold fewer than 45,000 clones, with approximately 90% observed a single time. The germline CDR1 and CDR2 sequences are SGHTA and FQGTGA. Trimming removed 5 bases from V and 5 bases from J, with 16 bases in between. This CDR3 comprises 15 residues. The source material was CD4+ or CD8+ T cells sorted from blood, sampled in a trial of the OX40 agonist ivuxolimab. This chain uses TRBV7-3 with TRBJ2-1; TRBD2 is a possible D gene (6 bases). The source is an adult with an advanced solid tumor such as melanoma, head and neck, liver or kidney cancer. For the CDR3, the DNA is TGTGCCAGCAGCGATCCCGGGACTCGAAACAATGAGCAGTTCTTC. Its protein is CASSDPGTRNNEQFF.